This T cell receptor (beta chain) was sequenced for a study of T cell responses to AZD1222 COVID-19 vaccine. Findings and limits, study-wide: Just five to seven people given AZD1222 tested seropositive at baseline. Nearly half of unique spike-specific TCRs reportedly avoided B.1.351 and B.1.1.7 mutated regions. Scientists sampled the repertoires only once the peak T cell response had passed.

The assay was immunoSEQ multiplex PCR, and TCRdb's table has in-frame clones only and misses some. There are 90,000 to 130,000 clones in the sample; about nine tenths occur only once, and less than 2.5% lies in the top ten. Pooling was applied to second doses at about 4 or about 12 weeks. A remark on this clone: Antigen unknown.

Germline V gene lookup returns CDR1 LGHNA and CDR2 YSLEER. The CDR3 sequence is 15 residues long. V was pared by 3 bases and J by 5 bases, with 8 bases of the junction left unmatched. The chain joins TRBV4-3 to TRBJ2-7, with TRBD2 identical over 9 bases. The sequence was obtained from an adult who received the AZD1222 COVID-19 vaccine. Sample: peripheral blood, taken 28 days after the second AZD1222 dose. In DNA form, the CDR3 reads TGCGCCAGCAGCCAGGGAGTTAGCGGGGGCAACGAGCAGTACTTC. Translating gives CASSQGVSGGNEQYF.